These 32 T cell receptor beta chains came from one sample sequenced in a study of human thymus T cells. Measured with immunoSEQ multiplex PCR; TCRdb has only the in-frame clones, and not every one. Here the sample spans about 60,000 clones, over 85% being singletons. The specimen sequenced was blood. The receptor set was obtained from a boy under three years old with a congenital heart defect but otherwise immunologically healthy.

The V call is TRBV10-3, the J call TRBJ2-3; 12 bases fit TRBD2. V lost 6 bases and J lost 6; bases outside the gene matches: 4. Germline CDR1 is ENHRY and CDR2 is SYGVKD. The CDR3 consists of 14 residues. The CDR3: CAIRWTSGDDTQYF. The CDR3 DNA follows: TGTGCCATCAGGTGGACTAGCGGGGATGATACGCAGTATTTT.

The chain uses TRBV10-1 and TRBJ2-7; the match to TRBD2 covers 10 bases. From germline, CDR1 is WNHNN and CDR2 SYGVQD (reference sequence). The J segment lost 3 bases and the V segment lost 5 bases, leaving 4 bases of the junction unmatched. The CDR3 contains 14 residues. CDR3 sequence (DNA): TGCGCCAGCAGTCCCGGGACTAGCGACTACGAGCAGTACTTC. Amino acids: CASSPGTSDYEQYF.

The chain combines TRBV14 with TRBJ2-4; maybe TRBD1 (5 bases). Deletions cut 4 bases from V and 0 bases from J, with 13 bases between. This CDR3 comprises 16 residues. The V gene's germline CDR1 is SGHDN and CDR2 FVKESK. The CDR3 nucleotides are TGTGCCAGCAGCCGTCTTTATCAGGGAGCCAAAAACATTCAGTACTTC. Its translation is CASSRLYQGAKNIQYF. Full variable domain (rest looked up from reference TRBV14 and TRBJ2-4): EAGVTQFPSHSVIEKGQTVTLRCDPISGHDNLYWYRRVMGKEIKFLLHFVKESKQDESGMPNNRFLAERTGGTYSTLKVQPAELEDSGVYFCASSRLYQGAKNIQYFGAGTRLSVL.

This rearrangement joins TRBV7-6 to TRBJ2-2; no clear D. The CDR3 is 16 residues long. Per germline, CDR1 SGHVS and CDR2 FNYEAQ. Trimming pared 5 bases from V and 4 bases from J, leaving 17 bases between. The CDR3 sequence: CASSRIHGEFTGELFF. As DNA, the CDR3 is TGTGCCAGCAGCCGAATCCATGGAGAATTCACCGGGGAGCTGTTTTTT.

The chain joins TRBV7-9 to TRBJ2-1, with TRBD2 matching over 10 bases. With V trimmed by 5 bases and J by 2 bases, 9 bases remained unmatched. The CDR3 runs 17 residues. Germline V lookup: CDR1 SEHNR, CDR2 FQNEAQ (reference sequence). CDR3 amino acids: CASSPIRSGGAYNEQFF. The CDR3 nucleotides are TGTGCCAGCAGCCCTATTCGGAGCGGGGGGGCCTACAATGAGCAGTTCTTC.

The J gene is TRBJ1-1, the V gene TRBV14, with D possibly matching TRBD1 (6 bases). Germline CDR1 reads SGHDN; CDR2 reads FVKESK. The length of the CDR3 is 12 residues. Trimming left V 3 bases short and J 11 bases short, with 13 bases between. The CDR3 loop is CASSQQTGRAFF. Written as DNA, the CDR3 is TGTGCCAGCAGCCAGCAAACAGGGCGGGCTTTCTTT.

The CDR3 DNA sequence: TGTGCCAGCAGCTTGAGACAGCCAGATACGCAGTATTTT. Protein: CASSLRQPDTQYF. The chain employs TRBV5-6 and TRBJ2-3; a possible D gene is TRBD1 (5 bases). V dropped 1 base and J dropped 4 bases, with 7 bases sitting between them. Germline lookup yields CDR1 SGHDT and CDR2 YYEEEE. This CDR3 comprises 13 residues. Full variable domain (missing parts from reference TRBV5-6 and TRBJ2-3): DAGVTQSPTHLIKTRGQQVTLRCSPKSGHDTVSWYQQALGQGPQFIFQYYEEEERQRGNFPDRFSGHQFPNYSSELNVNALLLGDSALYLCASSLRQPDTQYFGPGTRLTVL.

The CDR3 spells CASSLGGNSGANVLTF. Written as DNA, the CDR3 is TGTGCCAGCAGCTTAGGGGGAAACTCTGGGGCCAACGTCCTGACTTTC. This chain joins TRBV7-3 and TRBJ2-6; the D call may be TRBD1 or TRBD2 (5 bases each). V gave up 2 bases and J gave up 0 bases, with 8 bases separating them. Germline V CDR1 and CDR2: SGHTA, FQGTGA. This CDR3 has 16 residues.

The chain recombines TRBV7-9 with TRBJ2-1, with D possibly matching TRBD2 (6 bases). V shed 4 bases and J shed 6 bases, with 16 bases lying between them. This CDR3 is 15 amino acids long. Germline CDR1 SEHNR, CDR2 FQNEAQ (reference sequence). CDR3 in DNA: TGTGCCAGCAGCTGGTTACTAGCCCGGGGCAATGAGCAGTTCTTC. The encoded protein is CASSWLLARGNEQFF.

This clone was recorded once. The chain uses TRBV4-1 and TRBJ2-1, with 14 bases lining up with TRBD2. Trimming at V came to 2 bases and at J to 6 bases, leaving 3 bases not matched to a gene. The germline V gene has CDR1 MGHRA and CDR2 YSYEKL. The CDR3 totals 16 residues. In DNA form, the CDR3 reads TGCGCCAGCAGCCAACGACTAGCGGGAGGGCCCAATGAGCAGTTCTTC. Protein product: CASSQRLAGGPNEQFF.

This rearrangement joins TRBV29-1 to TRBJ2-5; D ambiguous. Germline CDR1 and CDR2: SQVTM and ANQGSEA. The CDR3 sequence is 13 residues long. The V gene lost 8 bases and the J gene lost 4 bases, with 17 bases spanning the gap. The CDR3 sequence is CSPCGRMPETQYF. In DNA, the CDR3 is TGCAGCCCTTGTGGACGGATGCCAGAGACCCAGTACTTC.

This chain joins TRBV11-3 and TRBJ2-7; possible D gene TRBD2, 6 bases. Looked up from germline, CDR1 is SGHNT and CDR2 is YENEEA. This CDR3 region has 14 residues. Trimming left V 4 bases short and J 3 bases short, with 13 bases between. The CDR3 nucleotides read TGTGCCAGCAGCTACGTCGGGGGAGACTACGAGCAGTACTTC. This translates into CASSYVGGDYEQYF.

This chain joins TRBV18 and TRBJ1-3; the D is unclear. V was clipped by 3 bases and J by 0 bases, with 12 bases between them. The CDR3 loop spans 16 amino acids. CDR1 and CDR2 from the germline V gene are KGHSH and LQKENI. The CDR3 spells CASSPLGPYSGNTIYF. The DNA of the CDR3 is TGTGCCAGCTCACCCCTCGGACCCTACTCTGGAAACACCATATATTTT.

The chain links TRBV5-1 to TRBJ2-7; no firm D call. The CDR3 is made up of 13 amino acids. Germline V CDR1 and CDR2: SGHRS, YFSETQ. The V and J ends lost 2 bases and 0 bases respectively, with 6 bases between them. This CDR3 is CASSLQNSYEQYF. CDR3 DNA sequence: TGCGCCAGCAGCTTACAAAACTCCTACGAGCAGTACTTC.

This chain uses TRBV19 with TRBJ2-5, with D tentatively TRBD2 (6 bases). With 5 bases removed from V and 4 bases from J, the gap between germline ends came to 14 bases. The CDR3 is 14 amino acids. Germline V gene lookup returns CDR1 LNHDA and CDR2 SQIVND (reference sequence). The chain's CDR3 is CASSPVAVRETQYF. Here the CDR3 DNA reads TGTGCCAGTAGTCCAGTAGCGGTACGAGAGACCCAGTACTTC.

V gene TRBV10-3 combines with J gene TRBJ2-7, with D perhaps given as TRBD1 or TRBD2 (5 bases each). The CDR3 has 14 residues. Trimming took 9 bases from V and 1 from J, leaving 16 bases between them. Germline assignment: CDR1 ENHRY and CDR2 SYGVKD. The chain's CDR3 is CAIAGDARSYEQYF. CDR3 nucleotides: TGTGCCATTGCCGGGGACGCAAGATCCTACGAGCAGTACTTC.

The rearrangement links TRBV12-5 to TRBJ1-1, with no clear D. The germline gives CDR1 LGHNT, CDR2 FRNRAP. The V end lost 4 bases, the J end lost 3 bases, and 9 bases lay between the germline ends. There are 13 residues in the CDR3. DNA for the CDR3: TGTGCTAGTGGTTCTAGGGCCCACACTGAAGCTTTCTTT. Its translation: CASGSRAHTEAFF.

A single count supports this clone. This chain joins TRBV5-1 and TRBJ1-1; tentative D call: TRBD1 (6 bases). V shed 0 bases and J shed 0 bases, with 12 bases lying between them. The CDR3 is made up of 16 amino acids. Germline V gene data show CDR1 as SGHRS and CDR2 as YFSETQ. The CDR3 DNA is TGCGCCAGCAGCTTGGGGCAGGGGCTTATGAACACTGAAGCTTTCTTT. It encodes CASSLGQGLMNTEAFF.

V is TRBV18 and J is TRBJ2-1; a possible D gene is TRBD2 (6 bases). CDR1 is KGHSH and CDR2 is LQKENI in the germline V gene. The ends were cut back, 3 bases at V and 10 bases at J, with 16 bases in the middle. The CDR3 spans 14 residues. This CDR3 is CASSPLGRGGEQFF. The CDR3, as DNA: TGTGCCAGCTCACCGCTGGGGCGTGGGGGGGAGCAGTTCTTC. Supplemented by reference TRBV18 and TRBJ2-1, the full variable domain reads NAGVMQNPRHLVRRRGQEARLRCSPMKGHSHVYWYRQLPEEGLKFMVYLQKENIIDESGMPKERFSAEFPKEGPSILRIQQVVRGDSAAYFCASSPLGRGGEQFFGPGTRLTVL.

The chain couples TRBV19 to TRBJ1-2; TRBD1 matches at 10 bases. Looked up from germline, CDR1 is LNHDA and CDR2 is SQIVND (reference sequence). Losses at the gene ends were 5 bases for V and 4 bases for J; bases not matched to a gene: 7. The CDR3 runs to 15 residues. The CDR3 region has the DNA TGTGCCAGTAGTTCCCCGGGACAGGGGACCTATGGCTACACCTTC. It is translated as CASSSPGQGTYGYTF.

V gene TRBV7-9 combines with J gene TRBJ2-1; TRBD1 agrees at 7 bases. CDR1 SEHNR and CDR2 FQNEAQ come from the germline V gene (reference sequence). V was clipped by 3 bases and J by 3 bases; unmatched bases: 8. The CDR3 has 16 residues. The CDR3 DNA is TGTGCCAGCAGCTTTAGTGTGACAGGGTACTACAATGAGCAGTTCTTC. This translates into CASSFSVTGYYNEQFF.

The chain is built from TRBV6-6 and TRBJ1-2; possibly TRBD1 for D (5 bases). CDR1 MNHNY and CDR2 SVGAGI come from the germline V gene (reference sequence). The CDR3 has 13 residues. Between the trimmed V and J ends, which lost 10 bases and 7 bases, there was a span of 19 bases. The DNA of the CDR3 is TGTGCCACTACCCGCGTAAGTGGGGGTGGCTACACCTTC. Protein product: CATTRVSGGGYTF.

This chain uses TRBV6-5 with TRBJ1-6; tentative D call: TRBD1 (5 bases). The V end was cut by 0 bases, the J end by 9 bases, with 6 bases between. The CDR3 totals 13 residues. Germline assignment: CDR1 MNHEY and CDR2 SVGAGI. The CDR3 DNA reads TGTGCCAGCAGTTACTCAAGGGGTTCACCCCTCCACTTT. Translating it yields CASSYSRGSPLHF.

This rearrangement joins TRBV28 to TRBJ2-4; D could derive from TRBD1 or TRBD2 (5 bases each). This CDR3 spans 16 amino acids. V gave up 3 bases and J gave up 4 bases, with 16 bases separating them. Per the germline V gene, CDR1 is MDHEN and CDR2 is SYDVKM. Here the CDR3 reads CASSFWPRGAKNIQYF. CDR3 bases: TGTGCCAGCAGTTTTTGGCCGCGAGGGGCAAAAAACATTCAGTACTTC. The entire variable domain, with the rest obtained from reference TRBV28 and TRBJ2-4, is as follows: DVKVTQSSRYLVKRTGEKVFLECVQDMDHENMFWYRQDPGLGLRLIYFSYDVKMKEKGDIPEGYSVSREKKERFSLILESASTNQTSMYLCASSFWPRGAKNIQYFGAGTRLSVL.

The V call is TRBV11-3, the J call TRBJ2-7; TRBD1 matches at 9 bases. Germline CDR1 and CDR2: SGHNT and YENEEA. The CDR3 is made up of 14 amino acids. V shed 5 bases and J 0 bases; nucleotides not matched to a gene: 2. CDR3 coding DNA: TGTGCCAGCAGCCCGGACAGGGGCTCCTACGAGCAGTACTTC. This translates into CASSPDRGSYEQYF.

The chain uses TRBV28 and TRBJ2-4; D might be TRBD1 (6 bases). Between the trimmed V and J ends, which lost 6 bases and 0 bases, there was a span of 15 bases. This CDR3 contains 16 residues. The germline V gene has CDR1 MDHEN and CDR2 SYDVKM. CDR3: CASRPGQLLAKNIQYF. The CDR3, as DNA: TGTGCCAGCAGACCGGGACAACTGCTAGCCAAAAACATTCAGTACTTC.

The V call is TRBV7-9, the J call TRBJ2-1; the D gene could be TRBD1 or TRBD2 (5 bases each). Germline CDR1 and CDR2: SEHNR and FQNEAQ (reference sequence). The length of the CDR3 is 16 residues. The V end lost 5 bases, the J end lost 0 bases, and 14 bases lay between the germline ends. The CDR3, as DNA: TGTGCCAGCAGCGCCTGGGGGAGCACCTCCTACAATGAGCAGTTCTTC. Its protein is CASSAWGSTSYNEQFF. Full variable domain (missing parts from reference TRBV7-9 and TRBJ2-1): DTGVSQNPRHKITKRGQNVTFRCDPISEHNRLYWYRQTLGQGPEFLTYFQNEAQLEKSRLLSDRFSAERPKGSFSTLEIQRTEQGDSAMYLCASSAWGSTSYNEQFFGPGTRLTVL.

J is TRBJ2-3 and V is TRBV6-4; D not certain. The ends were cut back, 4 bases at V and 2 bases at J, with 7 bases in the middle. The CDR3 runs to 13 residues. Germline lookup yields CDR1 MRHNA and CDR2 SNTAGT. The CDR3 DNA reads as TGTGCCAGCAGTGCCCATAACACAGATACGCAGTATTTT. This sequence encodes CASSAHNTDTQYF.

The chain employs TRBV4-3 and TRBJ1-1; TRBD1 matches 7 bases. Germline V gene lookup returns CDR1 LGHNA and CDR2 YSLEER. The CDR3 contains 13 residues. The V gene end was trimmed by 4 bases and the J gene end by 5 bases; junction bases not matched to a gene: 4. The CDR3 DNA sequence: TGCGCCAGCAGCCGAGGGGGCCTGACTGAAGCTTTCTTT. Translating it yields CASSRGGLTEAFF.

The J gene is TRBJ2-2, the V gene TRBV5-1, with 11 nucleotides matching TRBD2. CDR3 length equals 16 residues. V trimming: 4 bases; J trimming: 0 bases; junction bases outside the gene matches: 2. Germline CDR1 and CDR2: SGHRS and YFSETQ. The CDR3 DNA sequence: TGCGCCAGCAGCCGACTAGCGGGGACGAACACCGGGGAGCTGTTTTTT. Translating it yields CASSRLAGTNTGELFF.

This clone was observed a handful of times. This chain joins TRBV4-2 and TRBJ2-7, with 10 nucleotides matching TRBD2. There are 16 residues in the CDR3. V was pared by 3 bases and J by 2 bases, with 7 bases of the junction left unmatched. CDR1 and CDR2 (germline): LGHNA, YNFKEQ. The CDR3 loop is CASSHPKRGGPYEQYF. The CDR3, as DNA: TGTGCCAGCAGCCATCCCAAGCGGGGGGGCCCCTACGAGCAGTACTTC.

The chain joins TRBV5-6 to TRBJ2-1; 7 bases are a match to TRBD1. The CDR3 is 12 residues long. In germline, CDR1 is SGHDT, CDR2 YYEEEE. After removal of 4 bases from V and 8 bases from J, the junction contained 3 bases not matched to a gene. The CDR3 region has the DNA TGTGCCAGCAGCGACAGGGTCGATGAGCAGTTCTTC. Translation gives CASSDRVDEQFF.